A selection of T cell receptor beta chains follows, all from one sample in a study of early T cells in non-severe SARS-CoV-2 infection. TCRdb re-called the 5' RACE reads through MiXCR, storing one row per CDR3 protein. The sample lists tens of thousands of distinct CDR3 sequences; roughly 12% were seen once. Source material: whole blood. Source of these receptors: an adult who was a healthcare worker with PCR-confirmed SARS-CoV-2 infection or an uninfected control (not recorded which). Each CDR3 is given with its conserved first and last residue. D genes are given only for firm matches. Where a row states a size, it is once, few, many or the class of an expanded clone; other rows omit it.

-	TRBV7-8	TRBJ1-1	many	CASSPYRENTEAFF	TGTGCCAGCAGCCCCTACAGGGAGAACACTGAAGCTTTCTTT
-	TRBV4-2	TRBJ2-7	-	CASSQDGSGSRGEQYF	TGTGCCAGCAGCCAAGATGGAAGCGGGTCTCGCGGCGAGCAGTACTTC
-	TRBV12-2	TRBJ1-4	many	CASRSPARGQVNATNEKLFF	TGTGCAAGTCGCTCTCCGGCTAGGGGGCAGGTTAATGCAACTAATGAAAAACTGTTTTTT
-	TRBV7-2	TRBJ2-5	many	CASTLGGAGETQYF	TGTGCCAGCACCCTTGGAGGGGCGGGGGAGACCCAGTACTTC
-	TRBV9	TRBJ1-1	few	CASSVGGANTEAFF	TGTGCCAGCAGCGTTGGGGGGGCCAACACTGAAGCTTTCTTT
-	TRBV30	TRBJ2-7	-	CAFLTGRLSYEQYF	TGTGCCTTCCTAACGGGACGGCTCTCCTACGAGCAGTACTTC
-	TRBV20-1	TRBJ2-7	few	CSARDQQGPAQQYF	TGCAGTGCTAGAGATCAGCAGGGCCCGGCTCAGCAGTACTTC
TRBD1	TRBV28	TRBJ2-5	-	CASRNDRESSTETQYF	TGTGCCAGCAGGAACGACAGGGAGTCGTCTACGGAGACCCAGTACTTC
-	TRBV27	TRBJ2-1	many	CASSSPSRNEQFF	TGTGCCAGCAGTTCCCCTAGTCGTAATGAGCAGTTCTTC
-	TRBV6-5	TRBJ2-7	-	CASRLQGLSPPFF	TGTGCCAGCAGGCTACAGGGTCTCTCGCCCCCTTTCTTC
TRBD2	TRBV9	TRBJ2-1	many	CASSEGGIYPGLARRSNEQFF	TGTGCCAGCAGCGAGGGGGGAATTTATCCGGGACTAGCGAGGAGGTCTAATGAGCAGTTCTTC
-	TRBV6-5	TRBJ1-3	few	CASSYSRQNSGNTIYF	TGTGCCAGCAGTTACTCTCGGCAGAACTCTGGAAACACCATATATTTT
-	TRBV28	TRBJ2-1	-	CASTGNNRGEQFF	TGTGCCAGCACTGGAAACAATCGGGGTGAGCAGTTCTTC
-	TRBV2	TRBJ2-1	many	CASSETGEQFF	TGTGCCAGCAGTGAGACGGGTGAGCAGTTCTTC
-	TRBV27	TRBJ1-6	many	CASSLSPRPRSDSPLHF	TGTGCCAGCAGTTTATCGCCGCGGCCCCGCTCAGATTCACCCCTCCACTTT
-	TRBV5-4	TRBJ2-5	-	CASSLGGSGGETQYF	TGTGCCAGCAGCTTGGGGGGGAGCGGCGGAGAGACCCAGTACTTC
-	TRBV7-9	TRBJ2-7	many	CASSLRLGPAGEQYF	TGTGCCAGCAGCTTAAGGCTGGGGCCCGCCGGCGAGCAGTACTTC